The source of this T cell receptor (beta chain) is a study of T cell repertoires in aging, cancer and after chemotherapy. About the study: Repeat sampling of healthy donors over several months to years showed clear clonal overlap. Study-level results: Untreated cancer patients had significantly lower blood TCR diversity than age-matched healthy donors.

TRB rearrangements spanning V, D and J were amplified using mixed TRB-A/B primers. TCRdb processed the multiplex PCR reads anew with MiXCR; each CDR3 protein has one entry. The table records about 13,000 distinct CDR3 sequences, less than 30% of them present only once. The template was genomic DNA from peripheral blood, not RNA. The CDR3 is made up of 15 amino acids. V dropped 4 bases and J dropped 4; count of bases not matched to a gene: 8. Looked up from germline, CDR1 is SEHNR and CDR2 is FQNEAQ (reference sequence). On this clonotype itself: Its antigen is not known.

The sample comprised blood. The sequence was collected from a human donor in good health. The V and J genes are TRBV7-9 and TRBJ1-2; 8 nucleotides match TRBD1. CDR3 DNA: TGTGCCAGCAGCTCACTCGGACAGGGTGCCTATGGCTACACCTTC. The encoded protein is CASSSLGQGAYGYTF.